These 20 T cell receptor beta chains were all obtained from the same sample, sequenced in a study of T cells in Graves' hyperthyroidism and ophthalmopathy (dated by TCRdb to 2018 to 2020). The library was produced with multiplex PCR. The listed sequencing device is Illumina HiSeq 2000. The TCR beta CDR3 regions were amplified from the RNA transcripts. For the first round of RT-PCR on the TCR CDR3, the HTBI primer set was used together with the Qiagen OneStep RT-PCR kit. The public reads were reprocessed in TCRdb via fastp at Q25 and MiXCR, keeping in-frame beta chains. Duplicate CDR3 protein sequences are folded into a single record with the most common DNA and genes. Present in this sample are a few hundred thousand distinct CDR3 sequences, around 15% of which were seen just once. About 37% of the sample rests with the top ten. The specimen was blood. These receptors were collected from a woman between 40 and 55 years old with Graves' ophthalmopathy.

J is TRBJ2-1 and V is TRBV6-5, with D possibly matching TRBD2 (5 bases). In germline, CDR1 is MNHEY, CDR2 SVGAGI. The CDR3 is 17 amino acids. The ends were cut back, 4 bases at V and 0 bases at J, with 16 bases in the middle. The CDR3 nucleotides read TGTGCCAGCAGTTCCCCGCGGGCGGGCCTCTCCTACAATGAGCAGTTCTTC. This encodes CASSSPRAGLSYNEQFF.

This clonotype was found many times. This chain uses TRBV6-1 with TRBJ2-3; D may be TRBD1 or TRBD2 (6 bases each). This CDR3 comprises 18 residues. Germline V gene sequence: CDR1 MNHNS, CDR2 SASEGT. V was trimmed by 5 bases and J by 5 bases, leaving 26 bases between them. The chain's CDR3 is CASSLNWIFRGQEDTQYF. In DNA form, the CDR3 reads TGTGCCAGCAGTTTGAATTGGATCTTCCGGGGGCAGGAAGATACGCAGTATTTT.

This clonotype was picked up many times. The CDR3 DNA reads as TGTGCCAGCAGTGAAGTAGTGGGGGCGGGCACTGAAGCTTTCTTT. This gives the protein CASSEVVGAGTEAFF. This sequence joins TRBV2 and TRBJ1-1, with D possibly matching TRBD1 (6 bases). Germline V gives CDR1 SNHLY, CDR2 FYNNEI. The ends were cut back, 1 base at V and 4 bases at J, with 13 bases in the middle. The CDR3 is 15 amino acids.

This clonotype was found a few times. The V call is TRBV11-2, the J call TRBJ2-7, with D possibly called TRBD1 or TRBD2 (5 bases each). V was pared by 1 base and J by 3 bases, with 13 bases between. Germline values: CDR1 SGHAT, CDR2 FQNNGV. The length of the CDR3 is 15 residues. The CDR3 spells CASSLGWKRGYEQYF. The CDR3, as DNA: TGTGCCAGCAGCTTAGGGTGGAAGAGGGGCTACGAGCAGTACTTC.

This clonotype was detected many times. The chain employs TRBV2 and TRBJ2-3; D is tentatively TRBD1 or TRBD2 (6 bases each). This CDR3 comprises 15 residues. Deletions cut 2 bases from V and 8 bases from J, with 17 bases between. CDR1 and CDR2 from the germline V gene are SNHLY and FYNNEI. Written as DNA, the CDR3 is TGTGCCAGCAGTGAATCGGGGGCGGCGGGAAGTACGCAGTATTTT. Its translation: CASSESGAAGSTQYF.

The genes are TRBV6-1 and TRBJ2-6; a weak D match, TRBD1 (5 bases). CDR1 is MNHNS, CDR2 SASEGT, per germline. The CDR3 has 14 residues. V was trimmed by 5 bases and J by 4 bases, leaving 9 bases between them. The DNA for the CDR3 is TGTGCCAGCAGTTGGGGCTCAGGGGCCAACGTCCTGACTTTC. Its translation: CASSWGSGANVLTF.

In this sample, this clonotype turned up many times. The chain recombines TRBV20-1 with TRBJ2-7; a weak D match, TRBD1 (6 bases). The CDR3 sequence is 15 residues long. The V gene's germline CDR1 is DFQATT and CDR2 SNEGSKA (reference sequence). Trimming stripped 4 bases from V and 4 bases from J, with 20 bases between. This CDR3 reads CSATTLSGARYEQYF. The CDR3 bases are TGCAGTGCTACCACTCTTTCAGGGGCGCGATACGAGCAGTACTTC.

There are many counts of this clonotype. The chain combines TRBV20-1 with TRBJ2-7, with 8 nucleotides matching TRBD2. The CDR3 totals 14 residues. Looked up from germline, CDR1 is DFQATT and CDR2 is SNEGSKA (reference sequence). V lost 6 bases to trimming and J lost 7 bases; unmatched junction nucleotides: 14. In DNA form, the CDR3 reads TGCAGTGCACCCGTTCTAGCGGGCACGGGGGAGCAGTACTTC. Its translation: CSAPVLAGTGEQYF.

Remarks on this clonotype: A much larger clone is a single base away; this may be a read error. The chain joins TRBV6-1 to TRBJ1-2; D might be TRBD1 (5 bases). There are 14 residues in the CDR3. From germline, CDR1 is MNHNS and CDR2 SASEGT. Trimming cost V 7 bases and J 7 bases, with 19 bases left between them. The CDR3 region is CASNLGGGTGGYTF. For the CDR3, the DNA is TGTGCCAGCAATCTGGGCGGGGGAACGGGTGGCTACACCTTC.

This clonotype was seen many times. The genes are TRBV9 and TRBJ2-1; D might be TRBD2 (7 bases). V was shortened by 3 bases and J by 4 bases, with 14 bases between the two germline ends. From germline, CDR1 is SGDLS and CDR2 YYNGEE. The CDR3 has 15 residues. The CDR3 spells CASSATGGPYNEQFF. DNA of the CDR3: TGTGCCAGCAGCGCTACGGGGGGCCCTTACAATGAGCAGTTCTTC.

This clonotype was counted ten times or more. The chain carries TRBV10-3 and TRBJ2-2; D gene ambiguous. The CDR3 runs to 15 residues. Germline assignment: CDR1 ENHRY and CDR2 SYGVKD. V lost 3 bases and J lost 4, with 12 bases in between. CDR3 loop: CAISDAPDITGELFF. The CDR3 nucleotides are TGTGCCATCAGTGATGCCCCTGATATCACCGGGGAGCTGTTTTTT.

This clonotype was observed a handful of times. The rearrangement joins TRBV7-2 to TRBJ2-2; D is perhaps TRBD2 (5 bases). The CDR3 has 15 residues. The germline V gene has CDR1 SGHTA and CDR2 FQGNSA. Trimming pared 1 base from V and 6 bases from J, leaving 12 bases between. CDR3 sequence: CASSLVRGMAGELFF. DNA for the CDR3: TGTGCCAGCAGCTTAGTGAGAGGGATGGCCGGGGAGCTGTTTTTT. The variable domain in full, with the rest retrieved from reference TRBV7-2 and TRBJ2-2, is GAGVSQSPSNKVTEKGKDVELRCDPISGHTALYWYRQSLGQGLEFLIYFQGNSAPDKSGLPSDRFSAERTGGSVSTLTIQRTQQEDSAVYLCASSLVRGMAGELFFGEGSRLTVL.

There are a few counts of this clonotype. V gene TRBV20-1 combines with J gene TRBJ2-7; 9 bases map to TRBD2. This CDR3 spans 17 amino acids. After removal of 0 bases from V and 3 bases from J, the junction contained 12 bases not matched to a gene. Germline CDR1 DFQATT, CDR2 SNEGSKA (reference sequence). CDR3 region: CSARDDLEAGGGYEQYF. The CDR3 region has the DNA TGCAGTGCTAGAGACGATTTAGAAGCGGGGGGAGGCTACGAGCAGTACTTC.

This sequence joins TRBV10-3 and TRBJ1-3, with a possible D match to TRBD1 (5 bases). Germline assignment: CDR1 ENHRY and CDR2 SYGVKD. Trimming shortened V by 8 bases and J by 3 bases, and 11 bases separated the two germline ends. CDR3 length equals 13 residues. The CDR3 sequence: CAIGAGLGNTIYF. For the CDR3, the DNA is TGTGCCATCGGGGCGGGCCTTGGAAACACCATATATTTT.

This clonotype was recorded at least ten times. This rearrangement joins TRBV7-8 to TRBJ1-2; the match to TRBD1 covers 7 bases. The germline V gene has CDR1 SGHVS and CDR2 FQNEAQ. The length of the CDR3 is 18 residues. Trimming cost V 2 bases and J 7 bases; bases outside gene matches: 19. The CDR3 loop reads CASSLRGRAPVGGRGYTF. The CDR3 DNA is TGTGCCAGCAGCTTAAGGGGGCGCGCGCCCGTCGGAGGTCGTGGCTACACCTTC.

This clonotype was picked up many times. This chain uses TRBV28 with TRBJ1-1; 7 positions match TRBD1. The CDR3 contains 13 residues. V was clipped by 5 bases and J by 5 bases; unmatched bases: 5. CDR1 MDHEN and CDR2 SYDVKM come from the germline V gene. CDR3 in DNA: TGTGCCAGCAGTCAGACAGGGCGGACTGAAGCTTTCTTT. Its protein product is CASSQTGRTEAFF.

The V call is TRBV30, the J call TRBJ2-1; D uncertain. From germline, CDR1 is GTSNPN and CDR2 SVGIG (reference sequence). V lost 0 bases, J lost 1 base, and 7 bases lay in between. The CDR3 contains 14 residues. CDR3 nucleotides: TGTGCCTGGAGTGTTGGAAGGTCCTACAATGAGCAGTTCTTC. This encodes CAWSVGRSYNEQFF.

This clonotype has at least ten counts. The CDR3 loop is CASSAGEGNQPQHF. In DNA form, the CDR3 reads TGTGCCAGCAGTGCAGGGGAGGGCAATCAGCCCCAGCATTTT. The chain has TRBV2 and TRBJ1-5; D is perhaps TRBD1 (6 bases). V was cut by 4 bases and J by 2 bases, with 9 bases left in between. This CDR3 is built from 14 residues. CDR1 is SNHLY, CDR2 FYNNEI, per germline.

This clonotype was observed a handful of times. The J gene is TRBJ2-2, the V gene TRBV28, with 10 bases matching TRBD1. From germline, CDR1 is MDHEN and CDR2 SYDVKM. Trimming cost V 7 bases and J 3 bases; bases outside gene matches: 2. The CDR3 runs 14 residues. CDR3 coding DNA: TGTGCCAGCACCGGGACAGGGGACACCGGGGAGCTGTTTTTT. This codes for CASTGTGDTGELFF. The whole variable domain, remainder taken from reference TRBV28 and TRBJ2-2, is DVKVTQSSRYLVKRTGEKVFLECVQDMDHENMFWYRQDPGLGLRLIYFSYDVKMKEKGDIPEGYSVSREKKERFSLILESASTNQTSMYLCASTGTGDTGELFFGEGSRLTVL.

This clonotype was detected only a few times. The chain couples TRBV30 to TRBJ2-3, with D perhaps matching TRBD1 (6 bases). Germline values: CDR1 GTSNPN, CDR2 SVGIG (reference sequence). V was pared by 3 bases and J by 6 bases, with 19 bases between. The CDR3 consists of 15 residues. CDR3 sequence: CAWSNTGSGRDTQYF. For the CDR3, the DNA is TGTGCCTGGAGCAACACAGGGAGTGGGCGCGATACGCAGTATTTT.